This T cell receptor (beta chain) was profiled in a study of blood T cells in healthy people across ages (dated by TCRdb to the mid-2010s). In the study overall: In model experiments, template switching captured about one uniquely barcoded TCR beta cDNA molecule for every two T cells. Using the same blood draw, the study looked at two additional independent replicas of 1 million unique cDNA reads for two donors, one aged 18 to 30 and the other aged 80 or older. To avoid experimental bias, donors of different ages were distributed randomly across sequencing lanes. Donors were grouped into four age groups: young (average 16 years), middle-aged (around 39), aged (around 66) and long-lived (approximately 81). The study measured age-related changes in TCR beta repertoire diversity using deep sequencing normalized with unique cDNA molecular identifiers. The investigation overall reported the following: Total diversity estimates from one million sequenced T cells were considered lower bounds and underestimates. As age increased, observed TCR beta diversity per million T cells dropped in a roughly linear way, and a significant reduction was already evident by age about 36. Compared with the aged group, the long-lived group had more naive CD4+ T cells, fewer expanded clones and increased TCR diversity, a pattern suggesting age selection. A strong correlation was found between observed TCR beta diversity and the percentage of naive T cells measured by flow cytometry. Because profiling used bulk unsorted PBMCs, naive and antigen-experienced compartments could not be compared conclusively. Because donor CMV infection status was unknown, age-related changes in expanded clonotypes were potentially confounded.

The CDR3 spans 13 residues, from the cysteine through the phenylalanine. The DNA shown is the 39-base CDR3, in frame from base 1. V is pared back by 0 bases and J by 8 bases, with 10 bases lying between the germline termini. The germline V gene (reference sequence) sets CDR1 to LNHNV and CDR2 to YYDKDF. Regarding this clonotype: Its binding antigen is unknown. Base quality data are lacking; no much larger clone is found one base away.

The receptor library was made with 5' RACE. The second PCR ran for roughly 6 to 11 cycles and used a J-beta primer mix along with a sample-barcoded 5' primer. A template-switch 5' adaptor carrying 12 random nucleotides introduced a unique molecular identifier onto each TCR beta cDNA molecule. Each sample yielded at least 3 million CDR3-containing paired-end reads. First-strand cDNA synthesis was performed from all RNA using the Mint cDNA synthesis kit, with priming by a TRBC-specific oligonucleotide. Following uracil-DNA glycosylase treatment, a first 18-cycle PCR with universal primers M1SS and BC2_uni_R was performed on all cDNA. The authors processed their data as follows. Each sample was normalized by randomly selecting 1 million high-quality reads, each carrying a distinct molecular identifier. Reads sharing molecular identifiers were discarded rather than binned into consensus sequences. MiTCR, with a Q25 quality threshold and the strictest error-elimination algorithm, was used for CDR3 identification, clonotype clustering and error correction. A nonparametric unseen species model with Euler transformation was used to estimate lower-bound total TCR beta diversity. In-frame beta chains were kept once TCRdb had trimmed the public reads at Q25 with fastp and called clones with MiXCR. Under each unique CDR3 protein, matching rows form one entry showing the most common genes and DNA. TCRdb, not the original authors, processed these V and J calls. This sample is represented by 1,800,000 or so distinct CDR3 sequences; around 42% of them were singletons. The ten top clones hold under 30% of the sample.

Donors were under 40 systemically healthy Caucasian individuals from Russia aged roughly 6 to 100 years. Each donor gave approximately 10 milliliters of peripheral blood, collected into EDTA-treated Vacutainer tubes. PBMCs were isolated by Ficoll-Paque density-gradient centrifugation, with at least 7 million obtained per sample. Trizol reagent was used to extract total RNA from PBMCs, with at least 5.5 micrograms per sample. For every donor, flow cytometry on a PBMC aliquot measured the percentage of naive CD45RAhigh/CD27high T cells. Material for sequencing was blood. The V and J segments used are TRBV15 and TRBJ1-2; the D gene is unclear. The receptor was isolated from a human donor in good health. The nucleotide sequence reads TGTGCCACCAGCAGAGATCTAAAGGGCGGCTACACCTTC. Translated, this gives CATSRDLKGGYTF.